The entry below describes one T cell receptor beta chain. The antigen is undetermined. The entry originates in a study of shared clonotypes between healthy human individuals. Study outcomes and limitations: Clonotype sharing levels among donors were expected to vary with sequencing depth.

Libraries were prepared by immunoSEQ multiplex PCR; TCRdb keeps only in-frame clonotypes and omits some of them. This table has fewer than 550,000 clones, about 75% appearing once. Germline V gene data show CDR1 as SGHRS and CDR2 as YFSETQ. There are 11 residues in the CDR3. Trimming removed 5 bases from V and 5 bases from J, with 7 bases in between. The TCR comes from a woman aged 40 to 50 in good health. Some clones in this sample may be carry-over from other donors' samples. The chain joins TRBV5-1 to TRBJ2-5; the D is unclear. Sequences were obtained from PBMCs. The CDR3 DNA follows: TGCGCCAGCAGGGAGTTGGAGACCCAGTACTTC. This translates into CASRELETQYF.